This TCR beta chain emerged from a study of shared clonotypes between healthy human individuals. V gave up 8 bases and J gave up 5 bases; unmatched junction bases: 7. The CDR3 is 14 residues long. Germline lookup yields CDR1 SNHLY and CDR2 FYNNEI. Per the original methods: Quality scores were absent from the junction-only immunoSEQ sequences, so filtering differed. Generated by immunoSEQ multiplex PCR, the TCRdb table keeps only in-frame clones and is missing some. That table gives V, J and clone size, and the DNA gave D and trimming. The sample holds 450,000 to 650,000 clones, 70% to 80% seen once. The study used about 100 million PBMCs per unsorted sample for genomic DNA.

The receptor was isolated from a woman aged 40 to 50 in good health. Some clones in this sample may be carry-over from other donors' samples. Sequencing input: PBMCs. The chain carries TRBV2 and TRBJ1-5, with 9 bases aligning to TRBD1. The chain's CDR3 is CASPGDREDQPQHF. The CDR3 nucleotides are TGTGCCAGCCCCGGGGACAGGGAGGATCAGCCCCAGCATTTT.